This passage covers 9 T cell receptor beta chains from one sample sequenced in a study of blood T cell repertoires in COVID-19 (dated by TCRdb to 2020 to 2021). The library was generated by the immunoSEQ multiplex PCR assay. Held by TCRdb, this immuneACCESS table contains in-frame sequences only and omits some clones. Under half of the omission traces to an unresolved V gene where checked; the cause of the rest is unknown. Recorded for this sample are about 120,000 clones; around 82% of them occurred a single time. Around 5.6% of the sample belongs to the ten largest clones. Input material: peripheral blood. The receptors derive from a man aged 80 or over with active or convalescent COVID-19.

This rearrangement joins TRBV6-5 to TRBJ1-2; TRBD1 is a possible D gene (5 bases). CDR1 is MNHEY and CDR2 is SVGAGI in the germline V gene. The length of the CDR3 is 14 residues. With 7 bases removed from V and 0 bases from J, the gap between germline ends came to 12 bases. CDR3 residues: CASTTGGANYGYTF. The CDR3, as DNA: TGTGCCAGCACCACGGGGGGGGCTAACTATGGCTACACCTTC.

J is TRBJ2-7 and V is TRBV19, with a weak D call TRBD1 (6 bases). CDR1 and CDR2 (germline): LNHDA, SQIVND (reference sequence). The CDR3 extends over 16 amino acids. The V end lost 1 base, the J end lost 2 bases, and 15 bases lay between the germline ends. The CDR3 DNA is TGTGCCAGTAGTATAGCTGGTGGAGAGGGGGCCTACGAGCAGTACTTC. Its protein product is CASSIAGGEGAYEQYF.

The chain joins TRBV3-1 (or the pseudogene TRBV3-2) to TRBJ1-2, with D unclear. Germline lookup yields CDR1 LGHDT and CDR2 YNNKEL (reference sequence). The V and J ends lost 0 bases and 3 bases respectively, with 8 bases between them. The CDR3 sequence is 14 residues long. CDR3 sequence (DNA): TGTGCCAGCAGCCAAGAATCGTTCTACTATGGCTACACCTTC. Translated: CASSQESFYYGYTF.

The chain has TRBV10-3 and TRBJ2-7, with 8 positions matching TRBD2. Trimming cost V 3 bases and J 3 bases; bases outside gene matches: 4. CDR1 is ENHRY and CDR2 is SYGVKD in the germline V gene. The CDR3 runs 14 residues. CDR3 DNA sequence: TGTGCCATCAGTGAAGGCGGGGGGAACTACGAGCAGTACTTC. Residues: CAISEGGGNYEQYF.

The chain carries TRBV7-3 and TRBJ2-3; 9 bases match TRBD1. Per the germline V gene, CDR1 is SGHTA and CDR2 is FQGTGA. The CDR3 sequence is 14 residues long. Unmatched junction bases numbered 1, after V lost 4 bases and J lost 2 bases. This CDR3 is CASSSQGATDTQYF. CDR3 coding DNA: TGTGCCAGCAGCTCACAGGGGGCCACAGATACGCAGTATTTT.

The rearrangement joins TRBV12-3 or TRBV12-4 to TRBJ1-2; D is unresolved. V was shortened by 1 base and J by 2 bases, with 5 bases between the two germline ends. The length of the CDR3 is 13 residues. Here the CDR3 DNA reads TGTGCCAGCAGTTTAGGAGTCAACTATGGCTACACCTTC. Encoded protein: CASSLGVNYGYTF.

The CDR3 region is CASSVGGQGIYGYTF. Here the CDR3 DNA reads TGTGCCAGCAGCGTAGGGGGACAGGGGATCTATGGCTACACCTTC. The chain couples TRBV9 to TRBJ1-2, with TRBD1 identical over 10 bases. CDR3 size: 15 residues. CDR1 and CDR2 from the germline V gene are SGDLS and YYNGEE. V lost 0 bases to trimming and J lost 4 bases; unmatched junction nucleotides: 3.

The chain is built from TRBV28 and TRBJ2-7, with 10 bases identical to TRBD1. This CDR3 region has 14 residues. Trimming at V came to 5 bases and at J to 4 bases, leaving 5 bases not matched to a gene. From germline, CDR1 is MDHEN and CDR2 SYDVKM. The CDR3 protein is CASSGQGEEYEQYF. In nucleotides, the CDR3 is TGTGCCAGCAGTGGACAGGGGGAGGAGTACGAGCAGTACTTC.

Here the CDR3 reads CASSSYRGEAFF. The CDR3 bases are TGTGCCAGCAGCAGTTACAGGGGTGAAGCTTTCTTT. The chain links TRBV7-2 to TRBJ1-1, with 7 bases identical to TRBD1. With 5 bases clipped from V and 7 bases from J, the junction kept 4 bases outside the gene matches. The CDR3 totals 12 residues. CDR1 is SGHTA, CDR2 FQGNSA, per germline. The complete variable domain, with remaining parts taken from reference TRBV7-2 and TRBJ1-1, reads GAGVSQSPSNKVTEKGKDVELRCDPISGHTALYWYRQSLGQGLEFLIYFQGNSAPDKSGLPSDRFSAERTGGSVSTLTIQRTQQEDSAVYLCASSSYRGEAFFGQGTRLTVV.